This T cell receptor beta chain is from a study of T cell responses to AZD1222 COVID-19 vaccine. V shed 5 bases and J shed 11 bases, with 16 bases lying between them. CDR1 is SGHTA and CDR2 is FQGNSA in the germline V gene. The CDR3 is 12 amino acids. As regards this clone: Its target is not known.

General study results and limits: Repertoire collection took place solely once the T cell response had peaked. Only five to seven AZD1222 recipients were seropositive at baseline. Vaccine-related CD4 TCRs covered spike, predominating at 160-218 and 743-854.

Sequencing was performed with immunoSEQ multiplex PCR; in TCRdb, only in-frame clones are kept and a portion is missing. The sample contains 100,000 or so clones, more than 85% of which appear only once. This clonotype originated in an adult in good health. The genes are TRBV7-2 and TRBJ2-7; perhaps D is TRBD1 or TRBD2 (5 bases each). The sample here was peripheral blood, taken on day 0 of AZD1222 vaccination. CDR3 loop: CASSGAPGPEYF. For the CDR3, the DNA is TGTGCCAGCAGCGGTGCTCCGGGACCTGAGTACTTC.